The clone carrying this T cell receptor beta chain was counted only a few times. Reverse transcription of all isolated RNA meant that expressed TCRB transcripts were sequenced. The protocol was immunoSEQ multiplex PCR, while the TCRdb copy is restricted to in-frame clones and leaves out a portion. Here the sample spans about 900,000 clones, roughly 16% being singletons. V was cut by 3 bases and J by 6 bases, with 21 bases left in between. The CDR3 consists of 16 residues. The sample originates from a study of beta chain features in type 1 diabetes. Sequenced material: naive CD4+ T cells from blood. This TCR was recovered from a woman aged 18-35 years in good health. The V call is TRBV23-1, the J call TRBJ2-7; no clear D. TRBV23-1 is flagged as an ORF with uncertain function. This chain's CDR3 is CASSQTPPRIVCEQYF. DNA of the CDR3: TGCGCCAGCAGTCAGACCCCACCCCGGATAGTTTGCGAGCAGTACTTC.